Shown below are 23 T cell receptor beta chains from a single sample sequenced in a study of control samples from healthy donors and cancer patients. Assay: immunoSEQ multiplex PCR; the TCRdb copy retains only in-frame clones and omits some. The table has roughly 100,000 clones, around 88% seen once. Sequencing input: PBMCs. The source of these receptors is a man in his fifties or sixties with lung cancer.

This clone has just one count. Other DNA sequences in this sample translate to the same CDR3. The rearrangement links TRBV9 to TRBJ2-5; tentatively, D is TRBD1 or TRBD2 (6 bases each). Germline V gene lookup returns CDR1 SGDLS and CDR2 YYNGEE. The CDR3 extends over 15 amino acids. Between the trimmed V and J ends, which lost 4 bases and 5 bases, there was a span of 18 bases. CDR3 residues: CASSPSARGRETQYF. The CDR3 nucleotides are TGTGCCAGCAGCCCATCAGCTCGGGGGCGGGAGACCCAGTACTTC.

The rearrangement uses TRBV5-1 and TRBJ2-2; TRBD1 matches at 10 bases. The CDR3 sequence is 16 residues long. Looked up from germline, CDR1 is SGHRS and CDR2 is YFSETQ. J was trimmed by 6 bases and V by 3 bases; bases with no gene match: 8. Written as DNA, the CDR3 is TGCGCCAGCAGCTCACCGGGACAGGGGCGTCCCGGGGAGCTGTTTTTT. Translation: CASSSPGQGRPGELFF.

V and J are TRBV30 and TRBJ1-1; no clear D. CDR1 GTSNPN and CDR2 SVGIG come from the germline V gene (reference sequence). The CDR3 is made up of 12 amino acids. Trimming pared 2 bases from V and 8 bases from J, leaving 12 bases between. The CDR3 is CAWSQREKEAFF. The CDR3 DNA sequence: TGTGCCTGGAGTCAAAGAGAAAAGGAAGCTTTCTTT.

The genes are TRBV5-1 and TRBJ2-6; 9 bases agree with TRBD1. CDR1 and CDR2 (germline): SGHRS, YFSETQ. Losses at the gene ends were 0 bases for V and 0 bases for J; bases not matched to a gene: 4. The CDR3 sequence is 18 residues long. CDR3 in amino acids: CASSLVGTGSSGANVLTF. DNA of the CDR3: TGCGCCAGCAGCTTGGTTGGGACAGGGAGCTCTGGGGCCAACGTCCTGACTTTC.

The CDR3, as DNA: TGTGCCAGCAGCGTAGACGCGTATAGCAATCAGCCCCAGCATTTT. Translating it yields CASSVDAYSNQPQHF. The J gene is TRBJ1-5, the V gene TRBV9; no reliable D call. CDR3 length: 15 amino acids. Germline values: CDR1 SGDLS, CDR2 YYNGEE. V lost 0 bases, J lost 0 bases, and 7 bases lay in between.

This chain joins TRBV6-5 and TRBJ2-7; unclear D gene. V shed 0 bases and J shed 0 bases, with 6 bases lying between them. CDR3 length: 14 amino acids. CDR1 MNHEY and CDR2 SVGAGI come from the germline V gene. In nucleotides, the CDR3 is TGTGCCAGCAGTTACTCCGCGGTCTCCTACGAGCAGTACTTC. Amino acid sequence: CASSYSAVSYEQYF.

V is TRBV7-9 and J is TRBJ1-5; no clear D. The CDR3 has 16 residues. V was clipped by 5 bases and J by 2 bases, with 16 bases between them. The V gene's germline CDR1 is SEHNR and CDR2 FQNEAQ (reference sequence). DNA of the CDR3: TGTGCCAGCAGCCAAAGAGATACCTGGGGCAATCAGCCCCAGCATTTT. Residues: CASSQRDTWGNQPQHF.

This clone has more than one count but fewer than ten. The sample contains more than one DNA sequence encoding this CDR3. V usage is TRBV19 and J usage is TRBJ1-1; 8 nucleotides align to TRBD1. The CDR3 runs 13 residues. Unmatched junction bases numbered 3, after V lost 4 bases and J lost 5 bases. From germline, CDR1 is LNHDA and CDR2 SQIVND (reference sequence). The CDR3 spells CASSTDRGTEAFF. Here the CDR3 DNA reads TGTGCCAGTAGTACTGACAGGGGTACTGAAGCTTTCTTT.

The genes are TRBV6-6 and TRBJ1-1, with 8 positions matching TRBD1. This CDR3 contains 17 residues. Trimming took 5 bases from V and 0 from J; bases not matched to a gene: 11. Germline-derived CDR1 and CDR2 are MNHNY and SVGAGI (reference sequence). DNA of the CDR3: TGTGCCAGCAGTCATTCAGGGGGCACCCGCATGAACACTGAAGCTTTCTTT. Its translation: CASSHSGGTRMNTEAFF.

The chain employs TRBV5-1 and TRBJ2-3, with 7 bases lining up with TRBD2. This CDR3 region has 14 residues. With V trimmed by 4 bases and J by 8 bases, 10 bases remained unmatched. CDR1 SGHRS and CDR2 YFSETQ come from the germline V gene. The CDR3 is CASSPWDYPGTQYF. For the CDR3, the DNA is TGCGCCAGCAGCCCCTGGGACTACCCCGGTACGCAGTATTTT.

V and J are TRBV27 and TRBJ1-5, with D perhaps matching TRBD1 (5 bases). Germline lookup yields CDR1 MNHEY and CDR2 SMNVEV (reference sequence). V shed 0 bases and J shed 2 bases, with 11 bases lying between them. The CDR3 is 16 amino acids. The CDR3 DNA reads TGTGCCAGCAGTTTATCCTTCGGCAGGGGCAATCAGCCCCAGCATTTT. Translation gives CASSLSFGRGNQPQHF.

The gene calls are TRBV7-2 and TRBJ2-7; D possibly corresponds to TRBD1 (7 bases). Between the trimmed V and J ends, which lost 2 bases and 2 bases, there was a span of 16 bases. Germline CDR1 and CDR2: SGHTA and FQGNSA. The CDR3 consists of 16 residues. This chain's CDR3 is CASSLTSSGGTYEQYF. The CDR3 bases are TGTGCCAGCAGCTTAACTTCCTCAGGGGGGACCTACGAGCAGTACTTC.

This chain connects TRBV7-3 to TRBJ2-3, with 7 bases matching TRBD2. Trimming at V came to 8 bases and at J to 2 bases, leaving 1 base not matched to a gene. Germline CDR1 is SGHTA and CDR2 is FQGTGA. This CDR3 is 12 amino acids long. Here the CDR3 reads CASGGDTDTQYF. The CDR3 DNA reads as TGTGCCAGCGGGGGGGACACAGATACGCAGTATTTT. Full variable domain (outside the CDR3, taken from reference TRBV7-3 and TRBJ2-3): GAGVSQTPSNKVTEKGKYVELRCDPISGHTALYWYRQSLGQGPEFLIYFQGTGAADDSGLPNDRFFAVRPEGSVSTLKIQRTERGDSAVYLCASGGDTDTQYFGPGTRLTVL.

The CDR3 DNA sequence: TGTGCCAGCAGCTTAGGCGGTTTCAAAAACATTCAGTACTTC. It is translated as CASSLGGFKNIQYF. The rearrangement joins TRBV7-2 to TRBJ2-4; no reliable D call. V shed 1 base and J shed 3 bases, with 7 bases lying between them. This CDR3 is built from 14 residues. CDR1 is SGHTA, CDR2 FQGNSA, per germline.

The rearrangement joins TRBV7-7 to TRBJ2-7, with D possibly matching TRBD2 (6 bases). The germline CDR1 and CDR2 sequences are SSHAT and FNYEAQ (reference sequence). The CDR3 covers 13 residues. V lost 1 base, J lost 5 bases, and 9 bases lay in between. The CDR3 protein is CASSLGRGDEQYF. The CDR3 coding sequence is TGTGCCAGCAGCTTAGGGAGGGGCGACGAGCAGTACTTC.

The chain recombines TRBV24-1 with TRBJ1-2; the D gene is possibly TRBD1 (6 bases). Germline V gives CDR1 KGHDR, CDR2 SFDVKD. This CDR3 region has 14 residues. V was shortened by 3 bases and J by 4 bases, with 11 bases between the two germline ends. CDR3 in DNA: TGTGCCACCAGTGATCCATCGGACAGCTATGGCTACACCTTC. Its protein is CATSDPSDSYGYTF.

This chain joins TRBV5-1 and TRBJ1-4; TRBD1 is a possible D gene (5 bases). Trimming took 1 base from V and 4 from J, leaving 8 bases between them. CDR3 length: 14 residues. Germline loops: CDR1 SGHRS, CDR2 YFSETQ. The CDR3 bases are TGCGCCAGCAGCTTGCGACAGAATAATGAAAAACTGTTTTTT. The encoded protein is CASSLRQNNEKLFF. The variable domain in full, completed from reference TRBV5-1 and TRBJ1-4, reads KAGVTQTPRYLIKTRGQQVTLSCSPISGHRSVSWYQQTPGQGLQFLFEYFSETQRNKGNFPGRFSGRQFSNSRSEMNVSTLELGDSALYLCASSLRQNNEKLFFGSGTQLSVL.

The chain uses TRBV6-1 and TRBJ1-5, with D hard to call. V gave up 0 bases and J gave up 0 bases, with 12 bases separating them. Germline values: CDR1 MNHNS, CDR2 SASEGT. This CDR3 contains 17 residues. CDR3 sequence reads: CASSEAGGLYSNQPQHF. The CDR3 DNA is TGTGCCAGCAGTGAAGCGGGAGGGCTTTATAGCAATCAGCCCCAGCATTTT.

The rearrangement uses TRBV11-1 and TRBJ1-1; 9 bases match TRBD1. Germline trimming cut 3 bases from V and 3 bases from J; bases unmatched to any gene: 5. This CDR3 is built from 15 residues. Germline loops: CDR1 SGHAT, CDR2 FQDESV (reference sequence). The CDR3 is CASSFTRDRDTEAFF. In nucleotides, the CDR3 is TGTGCCAGCAGCTTTACTAGGGACAGGGACACTGAAGCTTTCTTT. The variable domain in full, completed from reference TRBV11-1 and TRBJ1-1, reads EAEVAQSPRYKITEKSQAVAFWCDPISGHATLYWYRQILGQGPELLVQFQDESVVDDSQLPKDRFSAERLKGVDSTLKIQPAELGDSAMYLCASSFTRDRDTEAFFGQGTRLTVV.

The DNA of the CDR3 is TGTGCCAGCAGCTTCGCCACAGATACGCAGTATTTT. Encoded protein: CASSFATDTQYF. V and J are TRBV7-3 and TRBJ2-3; D gene ambiguous. Germline V gene data show CDR1 as SGHTA and CDR2 as FQGTGA. Trimming cost V 3 bases and J 2 bases, with 3 bases left between them. The CDR3 extends over 12 amino acids.

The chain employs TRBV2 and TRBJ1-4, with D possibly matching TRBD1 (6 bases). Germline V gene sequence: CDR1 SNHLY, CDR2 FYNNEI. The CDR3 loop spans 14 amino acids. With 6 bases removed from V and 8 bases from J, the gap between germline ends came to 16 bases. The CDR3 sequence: CASSVQGGEEKLFF. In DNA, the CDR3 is TGTGCCAGCAGCGTACAGGGAGGGGAGGAAAAACTGTTTTTT. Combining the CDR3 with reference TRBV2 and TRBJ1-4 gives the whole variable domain EPEVTQTPSHQVTQMGQEVILRCVPISNHLYFYWYRQILGQKVEFLVSFYNNEISEKSEIFDDQFSVERPDGSNFTLKIRSTKLEDSAMYFCASSVQGGEEKLFFGSGTQLSVL.

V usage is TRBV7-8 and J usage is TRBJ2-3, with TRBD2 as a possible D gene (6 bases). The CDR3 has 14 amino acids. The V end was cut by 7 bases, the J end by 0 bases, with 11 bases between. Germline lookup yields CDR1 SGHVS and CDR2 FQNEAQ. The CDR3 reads CASTRGSSTDTQYF. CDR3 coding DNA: TGTGCCAGCACCCGGGGGTCTAGCACAGATACGCAGTATTTT.

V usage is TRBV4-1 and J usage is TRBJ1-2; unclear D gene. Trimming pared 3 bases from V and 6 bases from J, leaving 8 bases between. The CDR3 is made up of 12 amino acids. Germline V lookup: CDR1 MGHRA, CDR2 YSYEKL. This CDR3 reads CASSHRQDGYTF. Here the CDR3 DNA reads TGCGCCAGCAGCCACAGACAAGATGGCTACACCTTC.